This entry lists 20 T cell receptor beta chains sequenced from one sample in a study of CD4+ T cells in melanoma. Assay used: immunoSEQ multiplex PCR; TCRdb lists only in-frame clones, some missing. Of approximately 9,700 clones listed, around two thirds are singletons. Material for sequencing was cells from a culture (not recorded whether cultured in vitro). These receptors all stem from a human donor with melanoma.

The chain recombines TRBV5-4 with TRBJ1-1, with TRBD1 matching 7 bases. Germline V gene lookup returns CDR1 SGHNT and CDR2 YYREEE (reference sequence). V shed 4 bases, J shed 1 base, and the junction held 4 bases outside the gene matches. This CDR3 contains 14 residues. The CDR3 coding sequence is TGTGCCAGCAGCAGGGGACAGTCGAACACTGAAGCTTTCTTT. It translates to CASSRGQSNTEAFF.

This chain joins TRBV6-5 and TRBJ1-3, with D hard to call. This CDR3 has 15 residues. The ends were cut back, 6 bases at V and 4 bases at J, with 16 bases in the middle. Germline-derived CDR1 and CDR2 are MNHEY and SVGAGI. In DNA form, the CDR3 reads TGTGCCAGCAGAGTTACGTACAGTCCGGGAAACACCATATATTTT. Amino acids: CASRVTYSPGNTIYF.

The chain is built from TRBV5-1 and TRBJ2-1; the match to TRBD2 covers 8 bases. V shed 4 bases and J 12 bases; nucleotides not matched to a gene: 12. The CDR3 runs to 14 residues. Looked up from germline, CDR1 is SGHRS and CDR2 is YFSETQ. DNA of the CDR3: TGCGCCAGCAGCGGCCCCGGGAGGGGAGGTGCGCAGTTCTTC. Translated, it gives CASSGPGRGGAQFF.

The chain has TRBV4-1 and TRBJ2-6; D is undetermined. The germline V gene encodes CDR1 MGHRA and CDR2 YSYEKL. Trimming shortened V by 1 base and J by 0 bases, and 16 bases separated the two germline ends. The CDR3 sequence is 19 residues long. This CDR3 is CASSQVPIPPFSGANVLTF. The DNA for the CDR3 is TGCGCCAGCAGCCAAGTCCCCATTCCTCCCTTCTCTGGGGCCAACGTCCTGACTTTC.

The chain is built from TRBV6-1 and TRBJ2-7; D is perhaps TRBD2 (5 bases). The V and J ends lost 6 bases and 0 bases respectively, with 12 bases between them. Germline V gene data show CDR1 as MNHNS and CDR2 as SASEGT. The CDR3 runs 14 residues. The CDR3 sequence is CASSPGFSSYEQYF. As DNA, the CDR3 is TGTGCCAGCAGCCCGGGGTTTAGCTCCTACGAGCAGTACTTC.

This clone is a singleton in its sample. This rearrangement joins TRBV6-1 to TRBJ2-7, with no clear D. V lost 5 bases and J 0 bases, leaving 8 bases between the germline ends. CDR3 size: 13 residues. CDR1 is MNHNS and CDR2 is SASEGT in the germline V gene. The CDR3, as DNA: TGTGCCAGCAGTTTACACAACTCCTACGAGCAGTACTTC. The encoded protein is CASSLHNSYEQYF.

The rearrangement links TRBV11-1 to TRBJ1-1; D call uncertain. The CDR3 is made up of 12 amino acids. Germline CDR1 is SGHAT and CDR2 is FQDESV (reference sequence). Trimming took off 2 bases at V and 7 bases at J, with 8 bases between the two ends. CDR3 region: CASSLSLSEAFF. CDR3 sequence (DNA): TGTGCCAGCAGCTTATCCCTTAGTGAAGCTTTCTTT.

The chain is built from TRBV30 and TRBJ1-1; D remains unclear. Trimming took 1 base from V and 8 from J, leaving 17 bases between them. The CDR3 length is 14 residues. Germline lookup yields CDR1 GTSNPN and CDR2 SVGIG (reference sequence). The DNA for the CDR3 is TGTGCCTGGAGTGGGAGGACGGATCGGCAAGAAGCTTTCTTT. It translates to CAWSGRTDRQEAFF.

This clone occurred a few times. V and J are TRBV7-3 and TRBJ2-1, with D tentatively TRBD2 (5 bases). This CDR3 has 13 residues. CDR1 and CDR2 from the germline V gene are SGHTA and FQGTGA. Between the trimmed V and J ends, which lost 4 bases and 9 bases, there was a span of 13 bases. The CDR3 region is CASSSTLVAEQFF. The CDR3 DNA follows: TGTGCCAGCAGCTCCACACTAGTGGCTGAGCAGTTCTTC.

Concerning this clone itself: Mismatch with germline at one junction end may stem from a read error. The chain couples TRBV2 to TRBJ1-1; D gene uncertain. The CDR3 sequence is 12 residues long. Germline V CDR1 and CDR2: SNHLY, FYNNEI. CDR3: CASSGDGTQAFF. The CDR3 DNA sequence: TGTGCCAGCAGTGGTGACGGCACTCAAGCTTTCTTT.

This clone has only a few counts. DNA of the CDR3: TGTGCCAGCAGCTTAACGGGGGTAGGGTCACCCCTCCACTTT. Its translation is CASSLTGVGSPLHF. The rearrangement uses TRBV7-2 and TRBJ1-6, with a possible D match to TRBD1 (5 bases). CDR1 and CDR2 from the germline V gene are SGHTA and FQGNSA. V was cut by 2 bases and J by 10 bases, with 12 bases left in between. The CDR3 runs 14 residues.

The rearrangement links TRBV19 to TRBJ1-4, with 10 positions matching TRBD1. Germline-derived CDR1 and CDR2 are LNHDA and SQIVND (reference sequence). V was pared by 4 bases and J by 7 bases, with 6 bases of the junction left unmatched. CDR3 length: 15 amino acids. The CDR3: CASSTTGTGAEKLFF. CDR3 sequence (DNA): TGTGCCAGTAGTACGACCGGGACAGGGGCTGAAAAACTGTTTTTT.

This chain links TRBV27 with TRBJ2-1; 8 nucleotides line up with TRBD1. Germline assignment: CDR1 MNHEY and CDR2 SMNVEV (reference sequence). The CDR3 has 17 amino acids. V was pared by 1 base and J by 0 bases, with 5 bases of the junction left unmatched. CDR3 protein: CASSLLSGTGSYNEQFF. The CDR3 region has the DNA TGTGCCAGCAGTTTATTATCCGGGACAGGCTCCTACAATGAGCAGTTCTTC.

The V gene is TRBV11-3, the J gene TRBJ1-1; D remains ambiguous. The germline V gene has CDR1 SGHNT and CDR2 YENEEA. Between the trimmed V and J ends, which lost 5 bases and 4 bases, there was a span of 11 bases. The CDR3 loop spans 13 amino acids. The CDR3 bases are TGTGCCAGCAGCCTTACGAGCGGCACTGAAGCTTTCTTT. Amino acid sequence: CASSLTSGTEAFF.

The CDR3 sequence is CASSLRTGWGAGELFF. In DNA form, the CDR3 reads TGTGCCAGCAGCCTACGGACAGGCTGGGGCGCCGGGGAGCTGTTTTTT. The J gene is TRBJ2-2, the V gene TRBV5-4; 7 nucleotides agree with TRBD1. Germline CDR1 and CDR2: SGHNT and YYREEE (reference sequence). This CDR3 is built from 16 residues. Losses at the gene ends were 4 bases for V and 6 bases for J; bases not matched to a gene: 12.

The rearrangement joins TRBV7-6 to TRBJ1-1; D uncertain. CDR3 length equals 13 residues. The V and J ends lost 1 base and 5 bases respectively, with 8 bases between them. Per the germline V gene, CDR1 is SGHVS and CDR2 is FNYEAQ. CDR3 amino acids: CASSLGGVTEAFF. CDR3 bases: TGTGCCAGCAGCTTAGGTGGAGTTACTGAAGCTTTCTTT.

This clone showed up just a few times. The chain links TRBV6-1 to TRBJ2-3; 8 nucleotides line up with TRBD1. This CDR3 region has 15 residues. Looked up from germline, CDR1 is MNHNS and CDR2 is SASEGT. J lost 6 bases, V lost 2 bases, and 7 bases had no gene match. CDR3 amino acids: CASSEQGANGDTQYF. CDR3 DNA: TGTGCCAGCAGTGAACAGGGGGCAAACGGGGATACGCAGTATTTT.

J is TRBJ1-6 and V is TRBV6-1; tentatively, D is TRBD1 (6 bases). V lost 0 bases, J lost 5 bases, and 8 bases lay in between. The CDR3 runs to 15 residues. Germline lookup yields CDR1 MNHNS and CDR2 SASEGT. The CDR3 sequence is CASSEARTDNSPLHF. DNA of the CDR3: TGTGCCAGCAGTGAAGCCCGGACAGATAATTCACCCCTCCACTTT.

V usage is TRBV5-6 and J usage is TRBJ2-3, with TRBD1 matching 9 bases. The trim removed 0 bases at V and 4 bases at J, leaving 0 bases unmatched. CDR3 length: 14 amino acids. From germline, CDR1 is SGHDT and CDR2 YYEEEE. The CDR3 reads CASSLGTGADTQYF. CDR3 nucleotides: TGTGCCAGCAGCTTGGGGACAGGGGCAGATACGCAGTATTTT.

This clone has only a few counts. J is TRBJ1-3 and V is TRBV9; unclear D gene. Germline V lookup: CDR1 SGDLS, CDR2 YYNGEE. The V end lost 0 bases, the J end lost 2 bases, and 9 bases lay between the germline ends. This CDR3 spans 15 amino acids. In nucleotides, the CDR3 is TGTGCCAGCAGCGTAGCATCGGGCCCTGGAAACACCATATATTTT. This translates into CASSVASGPGNTIYF.